This is a list of T cell receptor beta chains from one sample in a study of cytotoxic CD8 clonotypes in ibrutinib-treated CLL. Generated by immunoSEQ multiplex PCR, the TCRdb table keeps only in-frame clones and is missing some. The top ten hold about 2.1% of the sample, which has around 160,000 clones, 81% seen once. This specimen consisted of PBMCs, obtained after 12 months of ibrutinib treatment. Receptors were obtained from a human donor with chronic lymphocytic leukemia. Both conserved end residues are part of each CDR3. A D gene is named only where the DNA matches it firmly. Size tells how often a clone was seen (once, few, many) or the class of an expanded clone, and some rows leave it out.

D gene: TRBD1
J gene: TRBJ1-2
clone size: -
V gene: TRBV28
CDR3 protein: CASSSPGTGYRDPYGYTF
CDR3 DNA: TGTGCCAGCAGTTCCCCTGGGACAGGGTACCGAGACCCCTATGGCTACACCTTC

D gene: TRBD1
J gene: TRBJ2-6
clone size: -
V gene: TRBV7-3
CDR3 protein: CASSSRTGGFGANVLTF
CDR3 DNA: TGTGCCAGCAGCTCTCGGACAGGGGGCTTTGGGGCCAACGTCCTGACTTTC

D gene: TRBD1
J gene: TRBJ1-2
clone size: -
V gene: TRBV19
CDR3 protein: CASSMADRARGYTF
CDR3 DNA: TGTGCCAGTAGTATGGCAGACAGGGCCCGAGGCTACACCTTC

D gene: -
J gene: TRBJ1-2
clone size: -
V gene: TRBV10-3
CDR3 protein: CAISTTGVNYGYTF
CDR3 DNA: TGTGCCATCAGTACTACGGGGGTTAACTATGGCTACACCTTC

D gene: TRBD1
J gene: TRBJ1-2
clone size: -
V gene: TRBV15
CDR3 protein: CATSNLGQGYGYTF
CDR3 DNA: TGTGCCACCAGCAACCTAGGACAGGGGTATGGCTACACCTTC

D gene: TRBD1
J gene: TRBJ2-7
clone size: -
V gene: TRBV5-1
CDR3 protein: CASSQGAPYEQYF
CDR3 DNA: TGCGCCAGCTCACAGGGGGCCCCCTACGAGCAGTACTTC

D gene: -
J gene: TRBJ1-6
clone size: -
V gene: TRBV6-4
CDR3 protein: CAIGGAPLHF
CDR3 DNA: TGTGCCATCGGAGGGGCACCCCTCCACTTT

D gene: -
J gene: TRBJ1-1
clone size: -
V gene: TRBV5-8
CDR3 protein: CASSLWQNTEAFF
CDR3 DNA: TGTGCCAGCAGCTTGTGGCAGAACACTGAAGCTTTCTTT

D gene: -
J gene: TRBJ1-2
clone size: -
V gene: TRBV30
CDR3 protein: CAWSPDGNYGYTF
CDR3 DNA: TGTGCCTGGAGTCCGGACGGGAACTATGGCTACACCTTC

D gene: TRBD1
J gene: TRBJ2-2
clone size: many
V gene: TRBV2
CDR3 protein: CASRGNRGFGELFF
CDR3 DNA: TGTGCCAGCAGGGGAAACAGGGGTTTCGGGGAGCTGTTTTTT

D gene: -
J gene: TRBJ1-1
clone size: -
V gene: TRBV5-5
CDR3 protein: CASSFPYRNTEAFF
CDR3 DNA: TGTGCCAGCAGCTTCCCATACCGGAACACTGAAGCTTTCTTT

D gene: -
J gene: TRBJ1-5
clone size: few
V gene: TRBV18
CDR3 protein: CASSPSGPNSNQPQHF
CDR3 DNA: TGTGCCAGCTCACCATCGGGACCTAATAGCAATCAGCCCCAGCATTTT

D gene: TRBD1
J gene: TRBJ1-4
clone size: -
V gene: TRBV7-2
CDR3 protein: CASSPGQASGEKLFF
CDR3 DNA: TGTGCCAGCAGCCCCGGACAGGCCTCGGGTGAAAAACTGTTTTTT

D gene: TRBD2
J gene: TRBJ2-7
clone size: -
V gene: TRBV27
CDR3 protein: CASSPGTRTSYEQYF
CDR3 DNA: TGTGCCAGCAGTCCCGGGACTAGAACCTCCTACGAGCAGTACTTC

D gene: -
J gene: TRBJ1-5
clone size: -
V gene: TRBV19
CDR3 protein: CASSLTGNNQPQHF
CDR3 DNA: TGTGCCAGTAGTCTCACAGGGAACAATCAGCCCCAGCATTTT